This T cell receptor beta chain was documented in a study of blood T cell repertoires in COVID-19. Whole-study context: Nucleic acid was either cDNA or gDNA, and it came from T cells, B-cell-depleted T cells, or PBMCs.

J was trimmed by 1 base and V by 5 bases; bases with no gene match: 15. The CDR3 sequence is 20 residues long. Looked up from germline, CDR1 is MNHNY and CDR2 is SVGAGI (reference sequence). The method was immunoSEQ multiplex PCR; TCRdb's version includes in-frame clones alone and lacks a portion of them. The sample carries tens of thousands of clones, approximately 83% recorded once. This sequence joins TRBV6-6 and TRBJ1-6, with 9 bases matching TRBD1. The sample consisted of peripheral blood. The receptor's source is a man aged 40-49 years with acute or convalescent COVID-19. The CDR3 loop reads CASSLPPLRQGGSYNSPLHF. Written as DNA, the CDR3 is TGTGCCAGCAGTCTCCCCCCCCTTCGACAGGGGGGTTCCTATAATTCACCCCTCCACTTT.